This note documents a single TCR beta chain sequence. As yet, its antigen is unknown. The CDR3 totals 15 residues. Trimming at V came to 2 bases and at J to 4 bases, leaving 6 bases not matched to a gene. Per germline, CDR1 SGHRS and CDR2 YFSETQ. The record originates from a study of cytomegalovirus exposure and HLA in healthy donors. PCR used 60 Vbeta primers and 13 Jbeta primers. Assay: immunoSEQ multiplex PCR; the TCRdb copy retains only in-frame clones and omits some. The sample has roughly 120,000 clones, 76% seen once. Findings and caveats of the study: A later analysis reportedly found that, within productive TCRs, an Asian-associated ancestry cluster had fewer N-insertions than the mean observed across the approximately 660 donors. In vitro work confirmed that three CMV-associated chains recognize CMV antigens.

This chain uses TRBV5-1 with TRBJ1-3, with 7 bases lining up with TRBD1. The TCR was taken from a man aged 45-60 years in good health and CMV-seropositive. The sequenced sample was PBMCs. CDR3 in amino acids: CASSFAGGSGNTIYF. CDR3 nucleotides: TGCGCCAGCAGCTTCGCAGGGGGGTCCGGAAACACCATATATTTT.